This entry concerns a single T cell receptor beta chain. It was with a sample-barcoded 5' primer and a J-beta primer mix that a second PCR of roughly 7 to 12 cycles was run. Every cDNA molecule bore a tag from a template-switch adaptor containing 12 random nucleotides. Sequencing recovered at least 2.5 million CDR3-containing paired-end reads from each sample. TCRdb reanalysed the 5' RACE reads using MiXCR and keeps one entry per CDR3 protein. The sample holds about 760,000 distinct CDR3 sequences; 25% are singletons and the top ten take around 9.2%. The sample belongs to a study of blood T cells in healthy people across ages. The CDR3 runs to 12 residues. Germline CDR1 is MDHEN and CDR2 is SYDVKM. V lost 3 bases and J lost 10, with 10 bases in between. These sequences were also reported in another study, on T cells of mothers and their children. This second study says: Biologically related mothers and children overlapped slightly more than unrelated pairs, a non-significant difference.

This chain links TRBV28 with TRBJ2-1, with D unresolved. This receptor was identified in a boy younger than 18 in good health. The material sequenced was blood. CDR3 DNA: TGTGCCAGCAGTTTGGATGACGGAGAGCAGTTCTTC. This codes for CASSLDDGEQFF.